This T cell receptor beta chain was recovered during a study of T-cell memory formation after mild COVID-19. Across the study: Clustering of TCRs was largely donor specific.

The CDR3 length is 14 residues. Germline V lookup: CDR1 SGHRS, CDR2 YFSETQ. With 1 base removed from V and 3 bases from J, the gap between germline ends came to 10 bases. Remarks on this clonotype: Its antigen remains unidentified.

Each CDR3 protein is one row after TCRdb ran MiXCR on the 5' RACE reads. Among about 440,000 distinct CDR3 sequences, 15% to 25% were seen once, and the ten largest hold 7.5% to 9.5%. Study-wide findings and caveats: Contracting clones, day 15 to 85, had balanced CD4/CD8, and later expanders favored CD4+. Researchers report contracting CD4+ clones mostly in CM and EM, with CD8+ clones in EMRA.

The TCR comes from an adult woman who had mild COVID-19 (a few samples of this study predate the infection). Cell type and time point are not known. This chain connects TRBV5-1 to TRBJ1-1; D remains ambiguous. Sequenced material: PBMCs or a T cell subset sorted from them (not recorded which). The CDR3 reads CASSLSTGDTEAFF. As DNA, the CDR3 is TGCGCCAGCAGCTTGTCTACGGGTGACACTGAAGCTTTCTTT.